Here is one TCR beta chain with its context. Its matching antigen is unknown. Germline CDR1 KGHSY, CDR2 FQNENV. Trimming took 3 bases from V and 4 from J, leaving 9 bases between them. This CDR3 has 13 residues. This record belongs to a study of T-cell reconstitution after alpha-beta-depleted transplantation in children. Study-level results: Diversity and T-cell counts at one year after transplant derived mostly from new T cells. At day 60, the high TCRbeta diversity found in some patients originated from recipient T cells and thymic progenitors that had survived. The study reportedly traced alpha-beta T cells about two months after transplant to several hundred expanded graft clones.

The TCRbeta library was prepared with unique molecular identifiers. TCRdb reprocessed the PCR reads with MiXCR, giving one entry per CDR3 protein. Of a few hundred thousand distinct CDR3 sequences listed, roughly 27% are singletons. The sequenced sample was PBMCs, obtained before TCRalphabeta/CD19-depleted stem cell transplant. The origin of this receptor is a boy in the first two years of life with Wiskott-Aldrich syndrome, due to receive a stem cell transplant. The chain couples TRBV16 to TRBJ1-2; D not certain. CDR3 sequence reads: CASSQTERYGYTF. The CDR3 nucleotides are TGTGCCAGCAGCCAGACCGAACGCTATGGCTACACCTTC.